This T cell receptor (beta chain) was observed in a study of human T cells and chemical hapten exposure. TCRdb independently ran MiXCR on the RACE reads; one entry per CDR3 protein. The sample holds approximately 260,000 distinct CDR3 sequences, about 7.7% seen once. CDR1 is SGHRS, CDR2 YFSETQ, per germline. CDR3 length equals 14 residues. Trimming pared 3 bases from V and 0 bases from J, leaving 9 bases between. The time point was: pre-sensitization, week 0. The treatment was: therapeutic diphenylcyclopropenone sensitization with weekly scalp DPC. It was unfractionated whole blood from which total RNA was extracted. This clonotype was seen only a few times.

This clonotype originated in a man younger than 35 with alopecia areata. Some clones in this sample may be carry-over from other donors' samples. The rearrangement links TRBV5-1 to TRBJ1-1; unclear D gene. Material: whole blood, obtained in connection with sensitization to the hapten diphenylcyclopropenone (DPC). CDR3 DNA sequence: TGCGCCAGCAGCTATTCCGCTTTGAACACTGAAGCTTTCTTT. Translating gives CASSYSALNTEAFF.